One sample yielded the 9 T cell receptor beta chains listed below, sequenced in a study of blood T cell repertoires in COVID-19. Repertoires were generated with immunoSEQ multiplex PCR, while TCRdb's copy carries only in-frame clones and drops some. The repertoire includes fewer than 250,000 clones, 75% to 90% of them detected once, and 5.5% to 6.5% sits in the top ten. The sample consisted of peripheral blood. The receptors stem from a man in his sixties who had recovered from COVID-19.

The V and J genes are TRBV6-5 and TRBJ1-4; D not resolved. Trimming cost V 0 bases and J 5 bases, with 7 bases left between them. Germline V lookup: CDR1 MNHEY, CDR2 SVGAGI. The CDR3 has 14 residues. CDR3 nucleotides: TGTGCCAGCAGTTACTCGGCTAGGAATGAAAAACTGTTTTTT. Its translation: CASSYSARNEKLFF.

The chain recombines TRBV7-3 with TRBJ2-5, with D maybe TRBD2 (7 bases). The length of the CDR3 is 16 residues. Trimming left V 5 bases short and J 5 bases short, with 21 bases between. CDR1 and CDR2 (germline): SGHTA, FQGTGA. CDR3 bases: TGTGCCAGCAGCCCCAAGGGGGGGGGCTTTCGGGAGACCCAGTACTTC. Protein sequence: CASSPKGGGFRETQYF.

This clone has a single count. The genes are TRBV7-3 and TRBJ2-4; 14 bases line up with TRBD2. J gave up 6 bases and V 4 bases, and 2 bases lay outside the gene matches. Germline assignment: CDR1 SGHTA and CDR2 FQGTGA. The CDR3 covers 15 residues. CDR3 coding DNA: TGTGCCAGCAGCTACGGACTAGCGGGGGGAAACATTCAGTACTTC. This codes for CASSYGLAGGNIQYF.

This chain links TRBV19 with TRBJ2-3; 7 nucleotides align to TRBD1. J gave up 4 bases and V 4 bases, and 2 bases lay outside the gene matches. Looked up from germline, CDR1 is LNHDA and CDR2 is SQIVND (reference sequence). CDR3 length: 13 residues. CDR3 in DNA: TGTGCCAGTAGTAAAGGGGGCGCAGATACGCAGTATTTT. Translating it yields CASSKGGADTQYF.

The CDR3 protein is CASSGGQNREPQHF. CDR3 sequence (DNA): TGTGCCAGCAGCGGAGGACAGAACCGAGAGCCCCAGCATTTT. This sequence joins TRBV2 and TRBJ1-5, with D perhaps TRBD1 (6 bases). CDR3 length: 14 residues. Trimming pared 6 bases from V and 8 bases from J, leaving 17 bases between. Germline V CDR1 and CDR2: SNHLY, FYNNEI.

DNA of the CDR3: TGTGCCAGCAGCGAGGGGACTAGCGGGGGATACGAGCAGTACTTC. Translated, it gives CASSEGTSGGYEQYF. The chain joins TRBV9 to TRBJ2-7; 14 bases are shared with TRBD2. The V segment lost 3 bases and the J segment 4 bases; nucleotides outside the gene matches: 3. Germline V CDR1 and CDR2: SGDLS, YYNGEE. The CDR3 loop spans 15 amino acids.

This clone was counted between two and nine times. The genes are TRBV10-3 and TRBJ2-7, with D unclear. Deletions cut 0 bases from V and 5 bases from J, with 8 bases between. Germline CDR1 and CDR2: ENHRY and SYGVKD. The CDR3 has 13 residues. CDR3 sequence reads: CAISESKSDEQYF. The CDR3 DNA reads TGTGCCATCAGTGAGTCGAAGTCAGACGAGCAGTACTTC.

The rearrangement uses TRBV10-3 and TRBJ1-6; 9 bases match TRBD1. Germline-derived CDR1 and CDR2 are ENHRY and SYGVKD. J was trimmed by 6 bases and V by 6 bases; bases with no gene match: 6. The CDR3 runs to 15 residues. CDR3 loop: CAIRPDRGSNSPLHF. CDR3 sequence (DNA): TGTGCCATCAGACCGGACAGGGGTAGTAATTCACCCCTCCACTTT.

This clone was observed a few times. V is TRBV27 and J is TRBJ1-3; 7 bases agree with TRBD1. The junction had 7 bases not matched to a gene; V was cut back by 2 bases and J by 0 bases. The CDR3 has 17 residues. In germline, CDR1 is MNHEY, CDR2 SMNVEV (reference sequence). The CDR3 nucleotides read TGTGCCAGCAGTTTAGGGGGACAGCCTTTCTCTGGAAACACCATATATTTT. Amino acid sequence: CASSLGGQPFSGNTIYF.